Each of the 18 T cell receptor beta chains below was sequenced from the same sample in a study of Ad26.COV2.S vaccination and SARS-CoV-2 variants. Method: immunoSEQ multiplex PCR; TCRdb's copy keeps in-frame clones and lacks some. The sample has 300,000 to 400,000 clones, around 92% seen once. Sample: peripheral blood, taken after recovery from COVID-19. The receptors derive from a human donor who had recovered from COVID-19.

The J gene is TRBJ1-2, the V gene TRBV11-2; possibly TRBD1 for D (6 bases). Trimming removed 3 bases from V and 3 bases from J, with 17 bases in between. CDR1 and CDR2 (germline): SGHAT, FQNNGV. CDR3 length: 16 residues. CDR3 sequence reads: CASSFGVGGGHYGYTF. The CDR3, as DNA: TGTGCCAGCAGCTTCGGGGTAGGGGGAGGACACTATGGCTACACCTTC.

The chain carries TRBV7-2 and TRBJ2-7, with a weak D call TRBD1 (6 bases). The CDR3 totals 16 residues. V lost 2 bases and J 3 bases, leaving 17 bases between the germline ends. Germline V gene lookup returns CDR1 SGHTA and CDR2 FQGNSA. This CDR3 reads CASSLYVDRLLYEQYF. The DNA for the CDR3 is TGTGCCAGCAGCTTATACGTAGACAGGCTCCTCTACGAGCAGTACTTC.

The V gene is TRBV5-4, the J gene TRBJ2-2; D is unclear. Germline loops: CDR1 SGHNT, CDR2 YYREEE (reference sequence). V was pared by 4 bases and J by 7 bases, with 17 bases between. The CDR3 covers 15 residues. CDR3 DNA sequence: TGTGCCAGCAGCAAAGGGCGCAACGAAGGCGGGGAGCTGTTTTTT. Translated: CASSKGRNEGGELFF.

This rearrangement joins TRBV7-9 to TRBJ1-2, with 9 bases fitting TRBD1. Per the germline V gene, CDR1 is SEHNR and CDR2 is FQNEAQ (reference sequence). V dropped 7 bases and J dropped 4; count of bases not matched to a gene: 7. The CDR3 contains 14 residues. This chain's CDR3 is CASNLQGAIYGYTF. The CDR3 nucleotides read TGTGCCAGCAACCTACAGGGGGCGATCTATGGCTACACCTTC. Full variable domain (remainder filled in from reference TRBV7-9 and TRBJ1-2): DTGVSQNPRHKITKRGQNVTFRCDPISEHNRLYWYRQTLGQGPEFLTYFQNEAQLEKSRLLSDRFSAERPKGSFSTLEIQRTEQGDSAMYLCASNLQGAIYGYTFGSGTRLTVV.

As to this clone: Other DNA variants within this sample encode the same CDR3. V usage is TRBV6-5 and J usage is TRBJ1-1, with 7 bases fitting TRBD1. V trimming: 2 bases; J trimming: 5 bases; junction bases outside the gene matches: 5. Per germline, CDR1 MNHEY and CDR2 SVGAGI. The CDR3 loop spans 14 amino acids. CDR3: CASSYEGARTEAFF. The DNA for the CDR3 is TGTGCCAGCAGTTACGAGGGGGCTAGGACTGAAGCTTTCTTT.

The gene calls are TRBV6-4 and TRBJ1-5, with a possible D match to TRBD1 (6 bases). This CDR3 is built from 17 residues. Germline CDR1 is MRHNA and CDR2 is SNTAGT. CDR3 region: CASWPDDSTGLGQPQHF. CDR3 coding DNA: TGTGCGAGTTGGCCCGATGATTCAACAGGGTTAGGGCAGCCCCAGCATTTT.

This chain links TRBV5-1 with TRBJ2-2; D possibly corresponds to TRBD1 (6 bases). V was pared by 4 bases and J by 7 bases, with 17 bases between. Germline V gene sequence: CDR1 SGHRS, CDR2 YFSETQ. This CDR3 region has 15 residues. CDR3 in amino acids: CASSVENRVHGELFF. The CDR3 DNA follows: TGCGCCAGCAGCGTCGAAAACAGGGTTCACGGGGAGCTGTTTTTT.

The chain recombines TRBV11-3 with TRBJ1-2; D remains ambiguous. Germline V lookup: CDR1 SGHNT, CDR2 YENEEA. The CDR3 runs to 11 residues. The V end lost 5 bases, the J end lost 8 bases, and 9 bases lay between the germline ends. The CDR3 sequence: CASSPWRGYTF. CDR3 DNA: TGTGCCAGCAGCCCCTGGCGGGGCTACACCTTC. The full variable domain, its missing parts supplied by reference TRBV11-3 and TRBJ1-2, is EAGVVQSPRYKIIEKKQPVAFWCNPISGHNTLYWYLQNLGQGPELLIRYENEEAVDDSQLPKDRFSAERLKGVDSTLKIQPAELGDSAVYLCASSPWRGYTFGSGTRLTVV.

The rearrangement joins TRBV7-9 to TRBJ2-7; 9 nucleotides line up with TRBD2. CDR1 is SEHNR, CDR2 FQNEAQ, per germline (reference sequence). The CDR3 totals 16 residues. V dropped 4 bases and J dropped 3; count of bases not matched to a gene: 10. The CDR3 sequence: CASSYSLAGPGYEQYF. CDR3 nucleotides: TGTGCCAGCAGCTATTCTCTAGCGGGGCCAGGCTACGAGCAGTACTTC.

V gene TRBV15 combines with J gene TRBJ1-1; D perhaps matches TRBD1 (6 bases). Germline CDR1 is LNHNV and CDR2 is YYDKDF (reference sequence). The CDR3 is made up of 14 amino acids. Trimming cost V 0 bases and J 8 bases, with 13 bases left between them. The CDR3 DNA follows: TGTGCCACCAGCAGAGAGAAAACAGGGAACGAAGCTTTCTTT. Translation: CATSREKTGNEAFF.

The CDR3 protein is CASSQRRGPLDGYTF. The CDR3 DNA sequence: TGTGCCAGCAGCCAGAGGCGGGGTCCCCTCGATGGCTACACCTTC. V is TRBV14 and J is TRBJ1-2, with D uncertain. Germline V gene sequence: CDR1 SGHDN, CDR2 FVKESK. Trimming stripped 3 bases from V and 6 bases from J, with 17 bases between. The CDR3 consists of 15 residues.

The chain combines TRBV21-1 with TRBJ2-3; the table calls TRBD2, which could not be checked here. TRBV21-1 is shown as a pseudogene. The CDR3 has 20 residues. CDR3 protein: CASSNETARKLAWGTDTQYF. Here the CDR3 DNA reads TGTGCCAGCAGCAACGAAACCGCCCGTAAACTAGCTTGGGGCACAGATACGCAGTATTTT.

V is TRBV5-1 and J is TRBJ2-2; 13 nucleotides line up with TRBD2. V shed 4 bases and J 7 bases; nucleotides not matched to a gene: 7. Looked up from germline, CDR1 is SGHRS and CDR2 is YFSETQ. The CDR3 length is 16 residues. The DNA of the CDR3 is TGCGCCAGCAGCCCGGGACTAGCGGGGAGGTTCGGGGAGCTGTTTTTT. This codes for CASSPGLAGRFGELFF.

The V and J genes are TRBV7-3 and TRBJ1-1; D not resolved. The CDR3 contains 13 residues. V dropped 4 bases and J dropped 4 bases, with 10 bases sitting between them. Germline values: CDR1 SGHTA, CDR2 FQGTGA. The CDR3 sequence is CASSWRAGTEAFF. In nucleotides, the CDR3 is TGTGCCAGCAGCTGGCGGGCTGGCACTGAAGCTTTCTTT.

The V and J genes are TRBV9 and TRBJ2-2; D perhaps matches TRBD1 (6 bases). The CDR3 spans 14 residues. Deletions cut 0 bases from V and 6 bases from J, with 9 bases between. Germline values: CDR1 SGDLS, CDR2 YYNGEE. In DNA, the CDR3 is TGTGCCAGCAGCGTAGTCTCAGGGGCCGGGGAGCTGTTTTTT. This gives the protein CASSVVSGAGELFF.

The chain links TRBV19 to TRBJ2-7; 7 bases align to TRBD1. V lost 6 bases to trimming and J lost 0 bases; unmatched junction nucleotides: 8. The CDR3 is 15 amino acids. CDR1 and CDR2 (germline): LNHDA, SQIVND (reference sequence). The CDR3 sequence: CASSVQTGSSYEQYF. In DNA, the CDR3 is TGTGCCAGTAGCGTTCAGACAGGGAGCTCCTACGAGCAGTACTTC.

The gene calls are TRBV11-1 and TRBJ1-6, with D perhaps TRBD1 (5 bases). The V and J ends lost 4 bases and 0 bases respectively, with 7 bases between them. This CDR3 spans 15 amino acids. Germline V gene lookup returns CDR1 SGHAT and CDR2 FQDESV (reference sequence). DNA of the CDR3: TGTGCCAGCAGCTCAGGGAGCTCCTATAATTCACCCCTCCACTTT. Translation: CASSSGSSYNSPLHF.

The CDR3 region has the DNA TGTGCCAGCTCCTGGGGGGCAGGAGAAAACACTGAAGCTTTCTTT. Residues: CASSWGAGENTEAFF. The chain joins TRBV18 to TRBJ1-1; D possibly corresponds to TRBD1 (6 bases). V lost 6 bases and J 2 bases, leaving 16 bases between the germline ends. The V gene's germline CDR1 is KGHSH and CDR2 LQKENI. The CDR3 runs to 15 residues. The variable domain in full, with the rest retrieved from reference TRBV18 and TRBJ1-1, is NAGVMQNPRHLVRRRGQEARLRCSPMKGHSHVYWYRQLPEEGLKFMVYLQKENIIDESGMPKERFSAEFPKEGPSILRIQQVVRGDSAAYFCASSWGAGENTEAFFGQGTRLTVV.